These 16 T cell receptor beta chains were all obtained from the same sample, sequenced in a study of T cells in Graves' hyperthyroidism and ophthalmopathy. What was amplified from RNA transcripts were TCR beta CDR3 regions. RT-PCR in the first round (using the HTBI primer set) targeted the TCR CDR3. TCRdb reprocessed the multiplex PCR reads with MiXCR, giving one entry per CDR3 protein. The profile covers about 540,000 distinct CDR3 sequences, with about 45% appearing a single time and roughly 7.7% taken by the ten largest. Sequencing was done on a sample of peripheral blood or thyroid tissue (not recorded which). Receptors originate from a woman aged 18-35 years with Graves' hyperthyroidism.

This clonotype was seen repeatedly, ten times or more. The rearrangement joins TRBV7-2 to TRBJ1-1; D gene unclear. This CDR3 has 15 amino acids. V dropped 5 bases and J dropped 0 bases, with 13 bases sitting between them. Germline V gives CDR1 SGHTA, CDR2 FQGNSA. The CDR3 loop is CASSPRVGMNTEAFF. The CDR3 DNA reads TGTGCCAGCAGCCCGAGGGTGGGGATGAACACTGAAGCTTTCTTT.

DNA for the CDR3: TGTGCCACCAGCAGCCATGAGGGGCCTGGCTACACCTTC. Protein: CATSSHEGPGYTF. The genes are TRBV15 and TRBJ1-2; D might be TRBD1 (5 bases). This CDR3 has 13 amino acids. The germline V gene encodes CDR1 LNHNV and CDR2 YYDKDF (reference sequence). V gave up 3 bases and J gave up 7 bases, with 12 bases separating them.

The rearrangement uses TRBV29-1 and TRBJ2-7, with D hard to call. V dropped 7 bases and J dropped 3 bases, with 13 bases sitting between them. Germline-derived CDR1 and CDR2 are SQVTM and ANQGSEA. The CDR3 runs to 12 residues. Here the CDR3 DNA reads TGCAGCGGGACCCTGGGAAACTACGAGCAGTACTTC. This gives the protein CSGTLGNYEQYF.

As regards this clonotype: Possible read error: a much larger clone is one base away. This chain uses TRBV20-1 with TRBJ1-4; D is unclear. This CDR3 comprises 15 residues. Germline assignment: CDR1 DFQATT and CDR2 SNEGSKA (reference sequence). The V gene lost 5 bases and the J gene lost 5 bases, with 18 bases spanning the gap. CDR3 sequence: CSAGATKAGNEKLFF. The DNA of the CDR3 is TGCAGTGCTGGAGCCACCAAGGCGGGGAATGAAAAACTGTTTTTT.

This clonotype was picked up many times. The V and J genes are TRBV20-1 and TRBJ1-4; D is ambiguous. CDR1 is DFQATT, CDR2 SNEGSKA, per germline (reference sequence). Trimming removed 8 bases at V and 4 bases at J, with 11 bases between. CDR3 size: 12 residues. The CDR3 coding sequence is TGCAGTACTCCTCAGTATAATGAAAAACTGTTTTTT. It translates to CSTPQYNEKLFF.

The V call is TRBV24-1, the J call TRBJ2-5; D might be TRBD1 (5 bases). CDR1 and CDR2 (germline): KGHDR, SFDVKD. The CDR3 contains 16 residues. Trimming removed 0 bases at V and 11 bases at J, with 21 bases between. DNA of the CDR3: TGTGCCACCAGTGATTTGCACCAGGGTGTTTGTAATGAGCAGTACTTC. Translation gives CATSDLHQGVCNEQYF.

CDR3 DNA sequence: TGTGCCAGCGGGCTCAGGGGATCCATCACAGATACGCAGTATTTT. Its protein is CASGLRGSITDTQYF. The chain uses TRBV2 and TRBJ2-3; possible D gene TRBD1, 6 bases. In germline, CDR1 is SNHLY, CDR2 FYNNEI. This CDR3 region has 15 residues. The V end lost 8 bases, the J end lost 2 bases, and 17 bases lay between the germline ends.

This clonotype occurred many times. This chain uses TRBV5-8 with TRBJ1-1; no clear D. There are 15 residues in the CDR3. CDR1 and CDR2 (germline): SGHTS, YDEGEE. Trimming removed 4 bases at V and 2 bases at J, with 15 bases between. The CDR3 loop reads CASSTWTTANTEAFF. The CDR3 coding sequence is TGTGCCAGCAGCACTTGGACCACAGCTAACACTGAAGCTTTCTTT.

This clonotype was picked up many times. This CDR3 is CASSQGVGQNTEAFF. CDR3 in DNA: TGTGCCAGCAGCCAAGGGGTAGGCCAGAACACTGAAGCTTTCTTT. The genes are TRBV4-2 and TRBJ1-1; D call uncertain. CDR3 length: 15 amino acids. Deletions cut 1 base from V and 1 base from J, with 10 bases between. Germline V lookup: CDR1 LGHNA, CDR2 YNFKEQ.

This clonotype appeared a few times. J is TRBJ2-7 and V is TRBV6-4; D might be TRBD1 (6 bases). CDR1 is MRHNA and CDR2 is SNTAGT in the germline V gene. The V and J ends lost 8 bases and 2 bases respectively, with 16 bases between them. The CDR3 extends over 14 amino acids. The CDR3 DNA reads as TGTGCCAGCCTTCTACAGGGTAAGACCTACGAGCAGTACTTC. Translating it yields CASLLQGKTYEQYF.

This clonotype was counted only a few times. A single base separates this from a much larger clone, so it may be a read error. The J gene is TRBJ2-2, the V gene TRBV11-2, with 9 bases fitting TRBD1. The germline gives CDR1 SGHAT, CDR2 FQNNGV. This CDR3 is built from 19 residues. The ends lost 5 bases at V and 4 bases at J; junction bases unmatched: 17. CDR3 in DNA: TGTGCCAGCAGCCTCACGCCGGGACAGGGTGTTTGGGGCACCGGGGAGCTGTTTTTT. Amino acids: CASSLTPGQGVWGTGELFF. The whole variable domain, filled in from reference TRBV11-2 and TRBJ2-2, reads EAGVAQSPRYKIIEKRQSVAFWCNPISGHATLYWYQQILGQGPKLLIQFQNNGVVDDSQLPKDRFSAERLKGVDSTLKIQPAKLEDSAVYLCASSLTPGQGVWGTGELFFGEGSRLTVL.

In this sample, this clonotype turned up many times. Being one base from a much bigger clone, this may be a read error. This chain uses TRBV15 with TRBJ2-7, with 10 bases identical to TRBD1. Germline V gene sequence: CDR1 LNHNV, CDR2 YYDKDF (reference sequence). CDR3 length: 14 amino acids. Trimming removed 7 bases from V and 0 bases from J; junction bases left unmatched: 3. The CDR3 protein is CATTRTGGSYEQYF. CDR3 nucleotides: TGTGCCACCACCAGGACAGGGGGCTCCTACGAGCAGTACTTC.

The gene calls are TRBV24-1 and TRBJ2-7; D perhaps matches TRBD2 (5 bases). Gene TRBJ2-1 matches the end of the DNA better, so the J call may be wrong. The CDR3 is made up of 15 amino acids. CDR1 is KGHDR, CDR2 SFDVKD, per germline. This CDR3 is CATSDTPEGPNEQFF. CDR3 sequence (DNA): TGTGCCACCAGTGACACCCCAGAGGGCCCCAATGAGCAGTTCTTC.

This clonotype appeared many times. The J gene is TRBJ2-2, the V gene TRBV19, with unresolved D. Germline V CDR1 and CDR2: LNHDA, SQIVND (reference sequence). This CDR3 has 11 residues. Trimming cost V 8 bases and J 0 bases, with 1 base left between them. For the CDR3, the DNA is TGTGCCAGTTCGAACACCGGGGAGCTGTTTTTT. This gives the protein CASSNTGELFF.

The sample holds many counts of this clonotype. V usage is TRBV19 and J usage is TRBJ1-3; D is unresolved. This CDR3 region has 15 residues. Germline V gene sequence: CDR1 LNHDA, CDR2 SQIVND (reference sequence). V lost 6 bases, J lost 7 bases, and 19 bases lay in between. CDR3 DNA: TGTGCCAGTAGACCTTCGGACCGAGCAATTAACACCATATATTTT. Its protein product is CASRPSDRAINTIYF.

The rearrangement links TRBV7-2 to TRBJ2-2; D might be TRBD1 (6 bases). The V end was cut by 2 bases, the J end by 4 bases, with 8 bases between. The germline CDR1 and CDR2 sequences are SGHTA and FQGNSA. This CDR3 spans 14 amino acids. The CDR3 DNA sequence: TGTGCCAGCAGCTTACAGGGGAGCACCGGGGAGCTGTTTTTT. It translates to CASSLQGSTGELFF.